The rows below give T cell receptor beta chains drawn from one sample of a study of OX40 agonist ivuxolimab in advanced cancers. Profiling relied on immunoSEQ multiplex PCR, and the TCRdb table lists in-frame clones only, not all of them. The sample records about 36,000 clones, more than 75% being singletons. The material was CD4+ or CD8+ T cells sorted from blood, obtained in a trial of the OX40 agonist ivuxolimab. The receptors originated from an adult with an advanced solid tumor such as melanoma, head and neck, liver or kidney cancer. Both conserved end residues are part of each CDR3. A D gene is named only where the DNA matches it firmly. Rows may omit the clone size; those that give it use once, few, many or a size class.

v_gene	abundance	d_gene	j_gene	CDR3nt	CDR3aa
TRBV18	NA	TRBD2	TRBJ2-7	TGTGCCAGCTCACCACCTGTAGGGACTAGCGGAGCCTACGAGCAGTACTTC	CASSPPVGTSGAYEQYF
TRBV7-8	NA	NA	TRBJ2-3	TGTGCCAGCAGCTTATTCGGGGATACGCAGTATTTT	CASSLFGDTQYF
TRBV27	NA	NA	TRBJ2-7	TGTGCCAGCAGTTTTGGTGGAGGAGCCTACGAGCAGTACTTC	CASSFGGGAYEQYF
TRBV7-8	NA	NA	TRBJ2-1	TGTGCCAGCAGCTTAATAGTAAACTACAATGAGCAGTTCTTC	CASSLIVNYNEQFF
TRBV28	NA	TRBD2	TRBJ2-7	TGTGCCAGCAGAGTATGGACTAGAAGGTTTAACGAGCAGTACTTC	CASRVWTRRFNEQYF
TRBV5-1	NA	NA	TRBJ2-1	TGCGCCAGCAGCTTGGTGGCTCTCCACTACAATGAGCAGTTCTTC	CASSLVALHYNEQFF
TRBV19	NA	NA	TRBJ2-5	TGTGCCAGTAGTATAGATCTGCGGGACCCAGACAGGGAGACCCAGTACTTC	CASSIDLRDPDRETQYF
TRBV9	NA	TRBD1	TRBJ2-2	TGTGCCAGCAGCCCCGCCGCAGGGGGCACCGGGGAGCTGTTTTTT	CASSPAAGGTGELFF
TRBV19	NA	NA	TRBJ2-7	TGTGCCAGTAGTCCGTACCGTGGATACGAGCAGTACTTC	CASSPYRGYEQYF
TRBV18	NA	TRBD1	TRBJ2-7	TGTGCCAGCTCATCCGGACAGGGGGACTACGAGCAGTACTTC	CASSSGQGDYEQYF
TRBV7-9	NA	TRBD2	TRBJ2-7	TGTGCCAGCAGCCGACCGGGGGGCTACGAGCAGTACTTC	CASSRPGGYEQYF
TRBV23-1	NA	NA	TRBJ1-5	TGCGCCAGCAGTCCGTACAGGGAAAATCAGCCCCAGCATTTT	CASSPYRENQPQHF
TRBV11-1	NA	NA	TRBJ2-5	TGTGCCAGCAGCTTAGTGGCAGGGTTTCGAGAGACCCAGTACTTC	CASSLVAGFRETQYF
TRBV11-2	NA	NA	TRBJ2-1	TGTGCCAGCAGCTTAGATTACATTTCGGGCAGGGCCTATGAGCAGTTCTTC	CASSLDYISGRAYEQFF
TRBV6-5	NA	TRBD1	TRBJ2-2	TGTGCCAGCAGTTCTACAGGGGGAGTATACACCGGGGAGCTGTTTTTT	CASSSTGGVYTGELFF
TRBV14	NA	TRBD1	TRBJ2-5	TGTGCCAGCAGCCAACAGACAGGGGGGGAGACCCAGTACTTC	CASSQQTGGETQYF
TRBV5-6	NA	NA	TRBJ1-5	TGTGCCAGCAGCTTGTTGGTTAATAGCAATCAGCCCCAGCATTTT	CASSLLVNSNQPQHF
TRBV19	once	TRBD2	TRBJ2-1	TGTGCCAGTAGACTAGCGGGACGGAATGAGCAGTTCTTC	CASRLAGRNEQFF
TRBV5-1	NA	TRBD1	TRBJ2-7	TGCGCCAGCAGCTTGCTTCCCTGGGACAGATCATCCTACGAGCAGTACTTC	CASSLLPWDRSSYEQYF
TRBV7-9	once	TRBD1	TRBJ2-7	TGTGCCAGCAGCTTAGTTGGGACAGCTAACGAGCAGTACTTC	CASSLVGTANEQYF
TRBV15	NA	TRBD1	TRBJ2-5	TGTGCCACCGGGTTGACAGGGCGGACCGAAGAGACCCAGTACTTC	CATGLTGRTEETQYF
TRBV6-6	NA	TRBD2	TRBJ2-1	TGTGCCAGCAGTTGGGGACTAGCGGGAGATAATGAGCAGTTCTTC	CASSWGLAGDNEQFF
TRBV7-6	NA	TRBD2	TRBJ2-1	TGTGCCAGCAGCAGCGGACTAGCGGGAGAACAAGGCAATGAGCAGTTCTTC	CASSSGLAGEQGNEQFF
TRBV7-2	NA	NA	TRBJ1-4	TGTGCCAGCAGCTTAGGTCCAGCTTCCGGGACATCGGATGAAAAACTGTTTTTT	CASSLGPASGTSDEKLFF
TRBV2	NA	TRBD2	TRBJ2-7	TGTGCCAGCAGCTCTAGCGGGAGCTCCTACGAGCAGTACTTC	CASSSSGSSYEQYF
TRBV28	once	NA	TRBJ2-7	TGTGCCAGCAGAACCCCCGCCTACGAGCAGTACTTC	CASRTPAYEQYF
TRBV27	few	NA	TRBJ1-1	TGTGCCAGCAGTCCCTTGAGGGGCGTAGGCACTGAAGCTTTCTTT	CASSPLRGVGTEAFF
TRBV5-1	NA	NA	TRBJ2-3	TGCGCCAGCAGCCCGGAGGACATAGATGGGGATACGCAGTATTTT	CASSPEDIDGDTQYF
TRBV7-8	NA	TRBD2	TRBJ2-1	TGTGCCAGCAGCTTACCTACTAGCGGGACCAGCTCCTACAATGAGCAGTTCTTC	CASSLPTSGTSSYNEQFF
TRBV19	few	NA	TRBJ1-6	TGTGCCAGTAGTATAGGACAAGCCCTCCACTTT	CASSIGQALHF
TRBV7-3	NA	TRBD1	TRBJ2-1	TGTGCCAGCAGCTTAAGACAGGGTACCTACAATGAGCAGTTCTTC	CASSLRQGTYNEQFF
TRBV29-1	NA	NA	TRBJ2-1	TGCAGCGTTGAAGACGCAGGCGGTAGCTCCTACAATGAGCAGTTCTTC	CSVEDAGGSSYNEQFF
TRBV5-1	NA	TRBD2	TRBJ2-2	TGCGCCAGCAGCTTAGCGGGAGGGACCGGGGAGCTGTTTTTT	CASSLAGGTGELFF
TRBV19	NA	NA	TRBJ2-6	TGTGCCAGTAGACAGGTGGACCAGACGCATCCTGGGGCCAACGTCCTGACTTTC	CASRQVDQTHPGANVLTF
TRBV27	NA	NA	TRBJ1-4	TGTGCCAGCAGTTTATCGGGAGGGGGGGCTGAAAAACTGTTTTTT	CASSLSGGGAEKLFF
TRBV27	NA	NA	TRBJ2-7	TGTGCCAGCAGTTGGGGGAGCTCCTACGAGCAGTACTTC	CASSWGSSYEQYF
TRBV11-2	NA	TRBD1	TRBJ1-4	TGTGCCAGCAGCTTAACAGGGGGTGAAAAACTGTTTTTT	CASSLTGGEKLFF
TRBV30	NA	TRBD2	TRBJ2-5	TGTGCCTGGAGTCCCATAGCGGGGCTAGCCCGAGAGACCCAGTACTTC	CAWSPIAGLARETQYF
TRBV19	NA	TRBD2	TRBJ2-7	TGTGCCAGTAGCCTTCAGCGGGAGAGCTACGAGCAGTACTTC	CASSLQRESYEQYF
TRBV25-1	NA	NA	TRBJ1-1	TGTGCCAGCAGTGGCAAGCCCTCGACGGAGAACACTGAAGCTTTCTTT	CASSGKPSTENTEAFF
TRBV4-3	NA	NA	TRBJ2-3	TGCGCCAGCAGCCAAGATTGGGGGGCGCAGTATTTT	CASSQDWGAQYF
TRBV9	NA	TRBD2	TRBJ2-1	TGTGCCAGCAGCGTAGGGGGCGGGAGCTCCTACAATGAGCAGTTCTTC	CASSVGGGSSYNEQFF
TRBV27	NA	NA	TRBJ2-7	TGTGCCAGCAGAAGGGACGGAGGCTACGAGCAGTACTTC	CASRRDGGYEQYF
TRBV7-9	NA	NA	TRBJ2-7	TGTGCCAGCAGCTCAGACAGACACTACGAGCAGTACTTC	CASSSDRHYEQYF
TRBV6-5	NA	TRBD2	TRBJ2-5	TGTGCCAGCAGAGCCATAGCGGGAGAGGAAGAGACCCAGTACTTC	CASRAIAGEEETQYF
TRBV7-3	NA	NA	TRBJ2-1	TGTGCCAGCAGCTTAACCAGCGGACCTTACAATGAGCAGTTCTTC	CASSLTSGPYNEQFF
TRBV9	NA	NA	TRBJ2-7	TGTGCCAGCAGCCCTTGGGCCGAGGGAAACGAGCAGTACTTC	CASSPWAEGNEQYF
TRBV7-6	NA	NA	TRBJ2-3	TGTGCCAGCAGCTTAGAGGTGGGCACAGATACGCAGTATTTT	CASSLEVGTDTQYF
TRBV4-3	NA	TRBD2	TRBJ2-7	TGCGCCAGCAGCCAAGCAAGCGGGGCTACTTACGAGCAGTACTTC	CASSQASGATYEQYF
TRBV19	NA	TRBD2	TRBJ2-7	TGTGCCAGTAGTACTAGCGGGTACTACGAGCAGTACTTC	CASSTSGYYEQYF